One and the same sample provided the 22 T cell receptor beta chains below, sequenced in a study of tumor and adjacent non-tumor tissue in lung cancer. RNA was extracted from bulk tissue without any cell sorting. The normal lung tissue was taken more than 3 cm from the tumor edge. A modified ARM-PCR protocol with three rounds of nested PCR amplified TCRbeta. TCRdb fed the multiplex PCR reads into MiXCR, producing one record per CDR3 protein. The sample lists fewer than 75,000 distinct CDR3 sequences; more than 75% were seen once. The specimen sequenced was distant non-tumor lung tissue. Receptors were obtained from a man aged 60 to 75 with non-small cell lung cancer.

The rearrangement uses TRBV5-4 and TRBJ1-1, with 8 bases that match TRBD1. Germline V CDR1 and CDR2: SGHNT, YYREEE (reference sequence). The CDR3 consists of 13 residues. The CDR3 sequence is CVSSGQGPTEAFF. CDR3 DNA sequence: TGTGTCAGTAGCGGACAGGGCCCGACTGAAGCTTTCTTT.

On this clonotype itself: Since the CDR3 does not end with the conserved phenylalanine or tryptophan, this likely comes from a read error. The genes are TRBV29-1 and TRBJ1-5; 9 bases map to TRBD1. Germline V gives CDR1 SQVTM, CDR2 ANQGSEA. The CDR3 sequence is 13 residues long. Here the CDR3 DNA reads TGCAGCGTTACAGGGGGCAGGAATCAGGCCCAGCATTCT. Its protein is CSVTGGRNQAQHS.

This clonotype appeared once. As the CDR3 is not closed by the conserved phenylalanine or tryptophan, this likely results from a read error. For the CDR3, the DNA is TGTGCCAGCAACTTTGACCCGAGCGGGACTCGGAGCACAGATACGCAGTATTTA. It is translated as CASNFDPSGTRSTDTQYL. The chain carries TRBV11-2 and TRBJ2-3; 7 nucleotides match TRBD2. CDR1 and CDR2 (germline): SGHAT, FQNNGV. The CDR3 sequence is 18 residues long. Losses at the gene ends were 7 bases for V and 0 bases for J; bases not matched to a gene: 16.

A remark on this clonotype: A much larger clone sits a single nucleotide away, making a read error possible. The rearrangement links TRBV5-1 to TRBJ2-7; TRBD2 matches at 15 bases. Per the germline V gene, CDR1 is SGHRS and CDR2 is YFSETQ. The CDR3 spans 16 residues. The CDR3 loop is CASCLGGLAGGNEQYF. The CDR3 DNA is TGCGCCAGCTGCTTGGGGGGACTAGCGGGAGGCAACGAGCAGTACTTC.

The chain is built from TRBV29-1 and TRBJ2-7, with 9 bases matching TRBD1. Germline CDR1 and CDR2: SQVTM and ANQGSEA. The length of the CDR3 is 15 residues. Unmatched junction bases numbered 23, after V lost 7 bases and J lost 13 bases. The CDR3 loop is CSATRGGQGSQVHYF. The CDR3 DNA reads as TGCAGCGCAACAAGGGGGGGACAGGGTTCCCAGGTGCACTACTTC.

The chain employs TRBV6-1 and TRBJ2-7; TRBD2 matches at 12 bases. V was clipped by 10 bases and J by 12 bases; unmatched bases: 16. Germline CDR1 MNHNS, CDR2 SASEGT. The CDR3 consists of 14 residues. CDR3 region: CAMSEMELAGGAYF. CDR3 bases: TGTGCCATGAGTGAAATGGAACTAGCGGGAGGTGCGTACTTC.

As regards this clonotype: The junction does not match germline at one end; this may be a read error. This chain uses TRBV29-1 with TRBJ2-1, with D unresolved. Germline V gene lookup returns CDR1 SQVTM and CDR2 ANQGSEA. This CDR3 contains 12 residues. The CDR3 bases are TGCAGCGTTAAAGAAAAAGGTAATAAGCAGTTCTTC. As protein: CSVKEKGNKQFF.

This clonotype was recorded a few times. This may be a read error, as it is one base from a much larger clone. V and J are TRBV5-4 and TRBJ2-5; TRBD2 agrees at 12 bases. Germline CDR1 and CDR2: SGHNT and YYREEE (reference sequence). The CDR3 runs to 16 residues. For the CDR3, the DNA is TGTGTCAGCAGCCCTGGCTCTAGCGGGAGGGACGCGACCCAGTACTTC. This encodes CVSSPGSSGRDATQYF.

In the case of this clonotype: This sequence may be a read error, since a much larger clone differs from it by one base. The chain joins TRBV2 to TRBJ2-7, with D perhaps matching TRBD1 (6 bases). Looked up from germline, CDR1 is SNHLY and CDR2 is FYNNEI. This CDR3 has 14 residues. With 2 bases removed from V and 0 bases from J, the gap between germline ends came to 8 bases. The CDR3 coding sequence is TGTGCCAGCAGTGAAACAGGGTGCTCCTACGAGCAGTACTTC. This encodes CASSETGCSYEQYF.

The J gene is TRBJ2-5, the V gene TRBV7-9; weak D call: TRBD2 (5 bases). The CDR3 totals 12 residues. Germline V gene data show CDR1 as SEHNR and CDR2 as FQNEAQ (reference sequence). CDR3 sequence (DNA): TGTGCAAGCGGCTTAGGCTCGGAGACCCAGTACTTC. Its protein product is CASGLGSETQYF.

In the case of this clonotype: A much larger clone differs by one base, so this may be a read error. The chain links TRBV24-1 to TRBJ2-3, with 9 nucleotides matching TRBD1. Per the germline V gene, CDR1 is KGHDR and CDR2 is SFDVKD. CDR3 length: 16 amino acids. The CDR3 DNA is TGTGCCACCAGTGATCCACAGGGGGCCTACACAGATATGCAGTATTTT. Translating it yields CATSDPQGAYTDMQYF.

This clonotype was counted only a few times. This chain uses TRBV7-2 with TRBJ1-5, with 7 bases lining up with TRBD1. Germline-derived CDR1 and CDR2 are SGHTA and FQGNSA. Trimming cost V 5 bases and J 6 bases; bases outside gene matches: 7. CDR3 length: 14 residues. CDR3 sequence: CASSETGASQPQHF. The DNA for the CDR3 is TGTGCCAGCAGCGAAACAGGGGCCTCTCAGCCCCAGCATTTT. Full variable domain (remainder filled in from reference TRBV7-2 and TRBJ1-5): GAGVSQSPSNKVTEKGKDVELRCDPISGHTALYWYRQSLGQGLEFLIYFQGNSAPDKSGLPSDRFSAERTGGSVSTLTIQRTQQEDSAVYLCASSETGASQPQHFGDGTRLSIL.

In the case of this clonotype: A read error may explain this, as a much larger clone is one base away. J is TRBJ2-7 and V is TRBV12-5; D unclear. The V end was cut by 8 bases, the J end by 6 bases, with 11 bases between. The germline V gene has CDR1 LGHNT and CDR2 FRNRAP. The CDR3 length is 11 residues. Written as DNA, the CDR3 is TGTGCTAGTTGTTCTGGTCGCGAGCAGTACTTC. Encoded protein: CASCSGREQYF.

The chain is built from TRBV6-1 and TRBJ2-1, with D unresolved. In germline, CDR1 is MNHNS, CDR2 SASEGT. The CDR3 extends over 15 amino acids. Trimming removed 1 base at V and 7 bases at J, with 14 bases between. In nucleotides, the CDR3 is TGTGCCAGCAGTGAAGAAGCGTGCTCCCATAATGAGCAGTTCTTC. Protein product: CASSEEACSHNEQFF.

As regards this clonotype: This likely comes from a read error, as the CDR3 has no conserved phenylalanine or tryptophan at its end. The DNA is omitted, as the CDR3 cannot be located on it reliably, and the CDR3 follows TCRdb's listing. The chain recombines TRBV29-1 with TRBJ2-3. Germline CDR1 and CDR2: SQVTM and ANQGSEA. The CDR3 has 13 amino acids, counting both end residues. CDR3 sequence reads: CSARDRRTDTQCY.

The rearrangement uses TRBV20-1 and TRBJ2-1, with TRBD2 matching 7 bases. CDR1 is DFQATT, CDR2 SNEGSKA, per germline (reference sequence). Germline trimming cut 6 bases from V and 9 bases from J; bases unmatched to any gene: 17. The CDR3 runs 15 residues. The CDR3 protein is CSALTTSRSDSEQFF. Here the CDR3 DNA reads TGCAGTGCCCTGACGACTAGCAGGAGCGACAGTGAGCAGTTCTTC.

The table lists this clonotype with a count of one. This chain uses TRBV6-5 with TRBJ2-2; the D is unclear. Germline-derived CDR1 and CDR2 are MNHEY and SVGAGI. There are 14 residues in the CDR3. Trimming left V 10 bases short and J 4 bases short, with 16 bases between. Written as DNA, the CDR3 is TGTGCCACACGGCTTCCGGCTGTCACCGGGGAGCTGTTTTTT. It translates to CATRLPAVTGELFF.

For this clonotype: One end of the junction varies from germline; a read error may be responsible. The chain joins TRBV29-1 to TRBJ2-7; tentative D call: TRBD1 (6 bases). The CDR3 runs to 12 residues. From germline, CDR1 is SQVTM and CDR2 ANQGSEA. The CDR3 loop reads CIVDADSCEQYF. CDR3 DNA: TGCATCGTTGATGCGGACAGCTGCGAGCAGTACTTC.

This chain links TRBV10-3 with TRBJ2-5, with 9 bases fitting TRBD2. V lost 6 bases, J lost 5 bases, and 13 bases stayed unmatched. The CDR3 spans 16 residues. Germline values: CDR1 ENHRY, CDR2 SYGVKD. CDR3 protein: CAISTTGTSRYETQYF. CDR3 nucleotide sequence: TGTGCCATCAGCACAACCGGGACTAGCCGCTACGAGACCCAGTACTTC.

This chain links TRBV7-9 with TRBJ2-5, with TRBD2 as a possible D gene (6 bases). The germline V gene encodes CDR1 SEHNR and CDR2 FQNEAQ (reference sequence). Between the trimmed V and J ends, which lost 11 bases and 4 bases, there was a span of 23 bases. This CDR3 has 15 residues. CDR3 sequence (DNA): TGTGCCTGCAACTTAGGCCAGGGAGGTAGAGAGACCCAGTACTTC. Its protein product is CACNLGQGGRETQYF.

The chain recombines TRBV19 with TRBJ1-1, with 8 bases matching TRBD1. The V gene end was trimmed by 7 bases and the J gene end by 11 bases; junction bases not matched to a gene: 6. The length of the CDR3 is 11 residues. From germline, CDR1 is LNHDA and CDR2 SQIVND (reference sequence). CDR3 in amino acids: CASMDRVVAFF. The CDR3 DNA reads as TGTGCCAGTATGGACAGGGTGGTTGCTTTCTTT.

On this clonotype itself: An end of the junction does not agree with germline; a read error may underlie this. This chain links TRBV6-1 with TRBJ1-1; D uncertain. The CDR3 spans 14 residues. Germline CDR1 MNHNS, CDR2 SASEGT. In DNA form, the CDR3 reads TGTGTCAGCACCCAGCAAATTTTGAACACTGAAGCTTTCTTC. This encodes CVSTQQILNTEAFF.